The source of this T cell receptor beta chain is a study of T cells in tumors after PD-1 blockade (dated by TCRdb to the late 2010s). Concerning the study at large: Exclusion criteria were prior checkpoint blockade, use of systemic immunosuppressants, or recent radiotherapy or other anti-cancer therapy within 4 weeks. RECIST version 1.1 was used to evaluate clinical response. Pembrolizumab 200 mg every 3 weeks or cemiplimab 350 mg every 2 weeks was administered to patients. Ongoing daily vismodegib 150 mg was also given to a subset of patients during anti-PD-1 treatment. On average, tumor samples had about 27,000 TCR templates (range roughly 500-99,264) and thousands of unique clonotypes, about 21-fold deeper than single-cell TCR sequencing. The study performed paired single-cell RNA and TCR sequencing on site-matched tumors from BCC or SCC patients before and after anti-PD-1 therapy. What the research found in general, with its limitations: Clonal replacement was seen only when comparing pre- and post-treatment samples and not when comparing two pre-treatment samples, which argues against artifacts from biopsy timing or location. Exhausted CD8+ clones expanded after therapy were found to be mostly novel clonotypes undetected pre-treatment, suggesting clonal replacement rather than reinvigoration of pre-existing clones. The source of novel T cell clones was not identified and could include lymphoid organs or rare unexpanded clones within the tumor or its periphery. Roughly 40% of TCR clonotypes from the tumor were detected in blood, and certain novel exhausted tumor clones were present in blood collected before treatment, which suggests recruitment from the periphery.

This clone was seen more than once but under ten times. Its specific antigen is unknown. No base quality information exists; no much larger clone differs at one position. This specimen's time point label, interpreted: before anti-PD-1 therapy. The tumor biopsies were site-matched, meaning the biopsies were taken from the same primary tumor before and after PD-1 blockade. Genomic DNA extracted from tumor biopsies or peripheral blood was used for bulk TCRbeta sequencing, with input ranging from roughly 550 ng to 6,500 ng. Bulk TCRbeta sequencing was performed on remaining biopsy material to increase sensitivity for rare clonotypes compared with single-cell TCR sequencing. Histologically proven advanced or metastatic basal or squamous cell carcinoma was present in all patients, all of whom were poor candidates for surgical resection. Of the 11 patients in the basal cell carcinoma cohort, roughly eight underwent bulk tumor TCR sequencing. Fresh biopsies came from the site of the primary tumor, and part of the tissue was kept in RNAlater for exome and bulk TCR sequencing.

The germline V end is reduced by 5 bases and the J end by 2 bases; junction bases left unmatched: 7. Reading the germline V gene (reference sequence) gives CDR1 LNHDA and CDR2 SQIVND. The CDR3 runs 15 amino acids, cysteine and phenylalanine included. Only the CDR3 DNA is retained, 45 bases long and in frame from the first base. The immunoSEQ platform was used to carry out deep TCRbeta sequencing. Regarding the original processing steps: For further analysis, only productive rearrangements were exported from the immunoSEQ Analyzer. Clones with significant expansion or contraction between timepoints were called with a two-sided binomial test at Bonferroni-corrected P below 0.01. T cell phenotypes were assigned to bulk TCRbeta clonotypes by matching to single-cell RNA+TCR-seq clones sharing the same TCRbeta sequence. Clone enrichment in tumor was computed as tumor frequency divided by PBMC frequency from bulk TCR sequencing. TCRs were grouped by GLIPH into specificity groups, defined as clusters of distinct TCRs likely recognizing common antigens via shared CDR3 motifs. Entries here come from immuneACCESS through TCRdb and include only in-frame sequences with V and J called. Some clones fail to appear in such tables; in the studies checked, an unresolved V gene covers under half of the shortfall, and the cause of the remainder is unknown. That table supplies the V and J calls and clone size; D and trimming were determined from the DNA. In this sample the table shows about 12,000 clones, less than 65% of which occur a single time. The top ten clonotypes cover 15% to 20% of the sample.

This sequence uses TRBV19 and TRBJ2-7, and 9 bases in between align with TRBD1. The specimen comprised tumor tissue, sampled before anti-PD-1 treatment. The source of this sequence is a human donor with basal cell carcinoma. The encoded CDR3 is CASSRTGAFTYEQYF. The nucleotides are TGTGCCAGTAGTCGGACAGGGGCTTTCACCTACGAGCAGTACTTC.